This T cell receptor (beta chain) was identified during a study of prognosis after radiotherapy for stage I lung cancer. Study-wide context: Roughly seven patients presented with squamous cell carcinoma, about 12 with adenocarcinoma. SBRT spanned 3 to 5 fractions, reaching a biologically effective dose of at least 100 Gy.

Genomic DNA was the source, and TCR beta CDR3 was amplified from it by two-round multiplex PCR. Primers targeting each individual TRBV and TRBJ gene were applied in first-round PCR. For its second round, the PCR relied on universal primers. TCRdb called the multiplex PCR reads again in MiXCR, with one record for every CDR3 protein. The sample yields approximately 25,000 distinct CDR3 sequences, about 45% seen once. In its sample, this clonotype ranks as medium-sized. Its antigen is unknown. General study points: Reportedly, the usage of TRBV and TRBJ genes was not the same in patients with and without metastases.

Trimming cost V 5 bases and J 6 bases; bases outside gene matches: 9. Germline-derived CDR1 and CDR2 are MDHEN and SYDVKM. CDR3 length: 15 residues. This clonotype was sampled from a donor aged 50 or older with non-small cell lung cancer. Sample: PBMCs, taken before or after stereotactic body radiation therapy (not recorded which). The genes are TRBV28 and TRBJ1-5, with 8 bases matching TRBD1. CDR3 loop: CASSPSGTGFQPQHF. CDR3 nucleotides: TGTGCCAGCAGTCCCTCCGGGACAGGTTTTCAGCCCCAGCATTTT. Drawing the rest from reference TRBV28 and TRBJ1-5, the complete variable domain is DVKVTQSSRYLVKRTGEKVFLECVQDMDHENMFWYRQDPGLGLRLIYFSYDVKMKEKGDIPEGYSVSREKKERFSLILESASTNQTSMYLCASSPSGTGFQPQHFGDGTRLSIL.